This TCR beta chain was observed in a study of T-cell memory formation after mild COVID-19. Study-level background: Largely, the TCR clusters proved donor specific. Study results and caveats: Of the contracting clones, CD4+ ones lay mainly in CM and EM, and CD8+ ones in EMRA. Several responding clones turned up in pre-infection memory, indicating that cross-reactive memory may have taken part.

A few counts support this clonotype. Antigen unknown. Trimming at V came to 6 bases and at J to 5 bases, leaving 16 bases not matched to a gene. Germline V gene sequence: CDR1 MGHRA, CDR2 YSYEKL. The CDR3 contains 18 residues. Constant-segment primers and 5'RACE yielded cDNA libraries for TCR alpha and TCR beta, each carrying sample barcodes and UMIs. TCRdb itself ran the 5' RACE reads through MiXCR, one entry per CDR3 protein. Among 100,000 to 150,000 distinct CDR3 sequences listed, over 15% were seen once. The chain has TRBV4-1 and TRBJ2-4, with 10 bases lining up with TRBD1. The clonotype originates from a man aged 18 to 29 who had mild COVID-19 (a few samples of this study predate the infection). Cell type and time point are not known. Sequencing was performed on PBMCs or a T cell subset sorted from them (not recorded which). The CDR3 region is CASRPGQGPWGPQNIQYF. CDR3 DNA: TGCGCCAGCAGGCCGGGACAGGGGCCCTGGGGGCCTCAAAACATTCAGTACTTC.